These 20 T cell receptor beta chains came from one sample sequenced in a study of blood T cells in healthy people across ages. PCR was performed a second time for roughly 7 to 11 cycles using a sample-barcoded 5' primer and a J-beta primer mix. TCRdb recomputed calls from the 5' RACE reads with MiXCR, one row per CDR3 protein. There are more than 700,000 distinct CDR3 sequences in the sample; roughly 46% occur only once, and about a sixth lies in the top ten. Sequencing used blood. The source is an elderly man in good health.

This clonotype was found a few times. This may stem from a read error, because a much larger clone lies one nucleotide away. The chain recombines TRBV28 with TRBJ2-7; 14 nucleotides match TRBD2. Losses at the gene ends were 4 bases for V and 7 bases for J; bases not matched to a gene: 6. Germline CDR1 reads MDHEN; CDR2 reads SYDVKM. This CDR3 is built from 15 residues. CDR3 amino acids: CASSSWTSGRNEQYF. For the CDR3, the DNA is TGTGCCAGCAGTTCCTGGACTAGCGGGAGGAATGAGCAGTACTTC. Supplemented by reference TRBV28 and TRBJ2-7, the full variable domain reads DVKVTQSSRYLVKRTGEKVFLECVQDMDHENMFWYRQDPGLGLRLIYFSYDVKMKEKGDIPEGYSVSREKKERFSLILESASTNQTSMYLCASSSWTSGRNEQYFGPGTRLTVT.

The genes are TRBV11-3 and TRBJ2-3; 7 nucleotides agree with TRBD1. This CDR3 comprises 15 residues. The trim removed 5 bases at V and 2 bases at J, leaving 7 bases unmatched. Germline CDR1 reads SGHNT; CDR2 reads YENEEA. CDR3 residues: CASSAYRGVTDTQYF. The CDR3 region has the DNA TGTGCCAGCAGCGCGTACAGGGGCGTCACAGATACGCAGTATTTT.

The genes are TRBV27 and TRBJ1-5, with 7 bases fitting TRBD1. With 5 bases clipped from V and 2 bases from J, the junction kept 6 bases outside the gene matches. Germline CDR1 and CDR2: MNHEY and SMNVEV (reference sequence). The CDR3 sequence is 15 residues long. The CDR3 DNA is TGTGCCAGCAGTACCCGGACAGGACGCAATCAGCCCCAGCATTTT. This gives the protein CASSTRTGRNQPQHF.

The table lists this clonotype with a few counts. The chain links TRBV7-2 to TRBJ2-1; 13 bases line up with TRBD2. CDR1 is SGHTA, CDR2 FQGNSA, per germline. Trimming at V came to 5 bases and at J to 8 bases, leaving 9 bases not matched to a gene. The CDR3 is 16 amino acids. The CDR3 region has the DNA TGTGCCAGCAGCCAAGGACTAGCGGGAGCTTCTCATGAGCAGTTCTTC. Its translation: CASSQGLAGASHEQFF. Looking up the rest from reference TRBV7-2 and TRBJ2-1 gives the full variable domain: GAGVSQSPSNKVTEKGKDVELRCDPISGHTALYWYRQSLGQGLEFLIYFQGNSAPDKSGLPSDRFSAERTGGSVSTLTIQRTQQEDSAVYLCASSQGLAGASHEQFFGPGTRLTVL.

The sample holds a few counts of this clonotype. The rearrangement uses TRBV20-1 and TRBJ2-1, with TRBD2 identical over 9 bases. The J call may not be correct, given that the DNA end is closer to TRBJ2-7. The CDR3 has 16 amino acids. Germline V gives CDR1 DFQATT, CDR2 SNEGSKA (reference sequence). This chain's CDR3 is CSASFGTSGFYNEQYF. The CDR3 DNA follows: TGCAGTGCCTCCTTCGGAACTAGCGGGTTTTACAATGAGCAGTACTTC.

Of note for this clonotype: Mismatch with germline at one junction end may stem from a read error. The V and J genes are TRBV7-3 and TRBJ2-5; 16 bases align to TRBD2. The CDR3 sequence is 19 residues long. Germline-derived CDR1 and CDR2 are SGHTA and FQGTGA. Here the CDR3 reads CASSLTGLAGGPERETQYF. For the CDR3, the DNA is TGTGCCAGCAGTTTAACGGGACTAGCGGGAGGGCCGGAGCGAGAGACCCAGTACTTC. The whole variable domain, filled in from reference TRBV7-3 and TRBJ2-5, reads GAGVSQTPSNKVTEKGKYVELRCDPISGHTALYWYRQSLGQGPEFLIYFQGTGAADDSGLPNDRFFAVRPEGSVSTLKIQRTERGDSAVYLCASSLTGLAGGPERETQYFGPGTRLLVL.

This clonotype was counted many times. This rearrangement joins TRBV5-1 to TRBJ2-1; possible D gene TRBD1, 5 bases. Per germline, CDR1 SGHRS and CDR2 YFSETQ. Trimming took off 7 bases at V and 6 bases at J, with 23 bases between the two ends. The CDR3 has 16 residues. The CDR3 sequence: CASCRTLVQGANEQFF. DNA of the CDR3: TGCGCCAGCTGTCGAACCTTGGTGCAGGGTGCCAATGAGCAGTTCTTC.

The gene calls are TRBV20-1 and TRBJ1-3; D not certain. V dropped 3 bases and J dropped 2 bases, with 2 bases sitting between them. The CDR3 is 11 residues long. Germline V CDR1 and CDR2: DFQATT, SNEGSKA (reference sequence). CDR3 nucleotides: TGCAGTGCTAGTGCTGGAAACACCATATATTTT. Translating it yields CSASAGNTIYF.

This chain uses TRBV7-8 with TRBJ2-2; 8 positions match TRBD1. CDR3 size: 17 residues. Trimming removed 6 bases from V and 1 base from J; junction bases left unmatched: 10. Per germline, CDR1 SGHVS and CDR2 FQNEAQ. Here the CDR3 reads CASRPSGGTGNTGELFF. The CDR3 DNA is TGTGCCAGCAGGCCATCAGGCGGGACAGGGAACACCGGGGAGCTGTTTTTT.

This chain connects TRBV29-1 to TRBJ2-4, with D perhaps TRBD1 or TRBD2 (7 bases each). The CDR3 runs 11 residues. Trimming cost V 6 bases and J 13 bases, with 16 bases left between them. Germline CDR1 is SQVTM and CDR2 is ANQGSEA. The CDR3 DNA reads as TGCAGCGTGGTACAGGGGAGGGAGCAGTACTTC. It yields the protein CSVVQGREQYF.

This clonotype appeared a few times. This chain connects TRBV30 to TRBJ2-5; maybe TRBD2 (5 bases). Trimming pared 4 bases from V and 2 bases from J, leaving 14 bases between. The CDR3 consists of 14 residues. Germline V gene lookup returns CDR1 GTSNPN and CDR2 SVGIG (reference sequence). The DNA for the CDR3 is TGTGCCTGGAATCGGCTAGCAGGACAAGAGACCCAGTACTTC. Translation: CAWNRLAGQETQYF.

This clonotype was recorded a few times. CDR3 protein: CASNRGGGSYEQYF. In nucleotides, the CDR3 is TGTGCCAGCAACCGGGGAGGGGGCTCCTACGAGCAGTACTTC. The gene calls are TRBV6-2 or TRBV6-3 and TRBJ2-7; D is possibly TRBD2 (7 bases). V lost 7 bases, J lost 0 bases, and 13 bases lay in between. Germline lookup yields CDR1 MNHEY and CDR2 SVGEGT. The CDR3 extends over 14 amino acids.

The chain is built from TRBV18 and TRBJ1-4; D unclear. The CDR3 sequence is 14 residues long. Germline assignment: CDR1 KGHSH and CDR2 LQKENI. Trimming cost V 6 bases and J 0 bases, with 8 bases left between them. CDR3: CASSQFATNEKLFF. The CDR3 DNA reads TGTGCCAGCTCGCAATTTGCAACTAATGAAAAACTGTTTTTT.

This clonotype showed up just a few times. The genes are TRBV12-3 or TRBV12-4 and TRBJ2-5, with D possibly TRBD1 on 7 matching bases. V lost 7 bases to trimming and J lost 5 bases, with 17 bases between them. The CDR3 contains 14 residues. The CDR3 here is CASTPRQGGETQYF. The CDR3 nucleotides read TGTGCCAGCACCCCCAGACAGGGAGGCGAGACCCAGTACTTC.

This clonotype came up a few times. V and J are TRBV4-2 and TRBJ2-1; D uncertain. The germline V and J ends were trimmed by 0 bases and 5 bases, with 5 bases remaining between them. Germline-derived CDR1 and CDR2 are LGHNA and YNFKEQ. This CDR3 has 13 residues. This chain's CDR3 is CASSQDLHNEQFF. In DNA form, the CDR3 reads TGTGCCAGCAGCCAAGACCTACACAATGAGCAGTTCTTC.

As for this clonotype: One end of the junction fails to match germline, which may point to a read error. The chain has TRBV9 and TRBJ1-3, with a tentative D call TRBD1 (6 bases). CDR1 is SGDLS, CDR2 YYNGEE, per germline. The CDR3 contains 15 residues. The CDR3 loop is CVSSVEGQSGNTIYF. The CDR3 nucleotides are TGTGTCAGCAGCGTAGAGGGACAATCTGGAAACACCATATATTTT.

CDR3 bases: TGTGCCAGCAGTGAATCTCAGTTCCGCTACGAGCAGTACTTC. Translated, it gives CASSESQFRYEQYF. This chain connects TRBV6-1 to TRBJ2-5; no reliable D call. The assigned J gene may be wrong: the sequence end matches TRBJ2-7 better. CDR1 is MNHNS and CDR2 is SASEGT in the germline V gene. The CDR3 totals 14 residues.

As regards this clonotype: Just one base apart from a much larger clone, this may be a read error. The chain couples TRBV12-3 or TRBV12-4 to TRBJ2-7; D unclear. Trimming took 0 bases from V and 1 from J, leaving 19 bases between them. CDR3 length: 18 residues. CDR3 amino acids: CASSLAPSSLPHSYEQYF. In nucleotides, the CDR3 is TGTGCCAGCAGTTTAGCGCCCTCATCGCTTCCTCATTCCTACGAGCAGTACTTC.

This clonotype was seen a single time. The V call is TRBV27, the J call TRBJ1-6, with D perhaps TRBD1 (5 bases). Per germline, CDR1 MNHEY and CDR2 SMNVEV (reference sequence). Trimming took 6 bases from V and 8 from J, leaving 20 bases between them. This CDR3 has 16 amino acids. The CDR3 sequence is CASRGQWDWYDSPLHF. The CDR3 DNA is TGTGCCAGCAGGGGCCAGTGGGACTGGTATGATTCACCCCTCCACTTT.

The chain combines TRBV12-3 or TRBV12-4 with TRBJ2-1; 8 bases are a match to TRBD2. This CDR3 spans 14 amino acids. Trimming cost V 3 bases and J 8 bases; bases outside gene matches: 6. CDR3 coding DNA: TGTGCCAGCAGTTTTGTTGCGGGAGGCTATGAGCAGTTCTTC. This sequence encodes CASSFVAGGYEQFF.